Listed here are 12 T cell receptor beta chains from one sample, sequenced in a study of T cells in Graves' hyperthyroidism and ophthalmopathy. Amplification targeted TCR beta CDR3 regions from RNA transcripts. RT-PCR in the first round (using the HTBI primer set) targeted the TCR CDR3. TCRdb reprocessed the multiplex PCR reads via MiXCR and lists one record per CDR3 protein. The top ten clones hold under 13% of a sample with tens of thousands of distinct CDR3 sequences, roughly 45% of them seen once. What was sequenced was blood. These TCRs come from a young woman with Graves' hyperthyroidism.

This clonotype came up many times. V usage is TRBV6-5 and J usage is TRBJ2-2, with D possibly being TRBD1 (6 bases). The CDR3 spans 17 residues. Looked up from germline, CDR1 is MNHEY and CDR2 is SVGAGI. Trimming removed 2 bases at V and 4 bases at J, with 17 bases between. The CDR3 DNA is TGTGCCAGCAGTTACAATTCTGGGGGCGCGGGCACCGGGGAGCTGTTTTTT. Its translation: CASSYNSGGAGTGELFF.

This clonotype has at least ten counts. The V gene is TRBV7-2, the J gene TRBJ2-2; the match to TRBD2 covers 8 bases. The length of the CDR3 is 16 residues. From germline, CDR1 is SGHTA and CDR2 FQGNSA. V lost 1 base, J lost 8 bases, and 9 bases stayed unmatched. CDR3 bases: TGTGCCAGCAGCTTAGAGGTGACTAGCGCGGCGGGGGAGCTGTTTTTT. Translating it yields CASSLEVTSAAGELFF.

Comments on this clonotype: An end of the junction does not agree with germline; a read error may underlie this. This chain joins TRBV7-3 and TRBJ2-1, with D perhaps matching TRBD2 (7 bases). The CDR3 runs to 13 residues. CDR1 SGHTA and CDR2 FQGTGA come from the germline V gene. The CDR3 protein is CVSSLREGGELFF. DNA for the CDR3: TGTGTCAGCAGCCTCAGAGAGGGGGGGGAGCTGTTCTTC.

By share, this clonotype counts as medium-sized. The chain is built from TRBV24-1 and TRBJ2-5; the match to TRBD1 covers 9 bases. Germline values: CDR1 KGHDR, CDR2 SFDVKD. This CDR3 has 13 amino acids. V was pared by 9 bases and J by 5 bases, with 6 bases of the junction left unmatched. The CDR3 protein is CATGTGQGETQYF. CDR3 DNA: TGTGCCACCGGGACAGGGCAAGGGGAGACCCAGTACTTC.

Comments on this clonotype: One end of the junction is discordant with germline, which a read error may explain. The rearrangement joins TRBV24-1 to TRBJ1-2, with unresolved D. CDR3 length equals 13 residues. Germline assignment: CDR1 KGHDR and CDR2 SFDVKD. The CDR3 DNA is TGTGCCAGCAGTTTAGGTGGGCTAGTAGGCTACACCTTC. Residues: CASSLGGLVGYTF.

V and J are TRBV12-5 and TRBJ2-7; tentatively, D is TRBD1 or TRBD2 (7 bases each). Trimming removed 4 bases at V and 6 bases at J, with 16 bases between. CDR3 size: 14 residues. Germline CDR1 reads LGHNT; CDR2 reads FRNRAP. The CDR3: CASGSRGEGVEQYF. The CDR3 DNA is TGTGCTAGTGGTTCCAGGGGGGAGGGAGTCGAGCAGTACTTC.

The chain joins TRBV7-2 to TRBJ1-5, with D possibly TRBD1 on 5 matching bases. This CDR3 comprises 14 residues. In germline, CDR1 is SGHTA, CDR2 FQGNSA. Trimming shortened V by 2 bases and J by 14 bases, and 19 bases separated the two germline ends. The DNA of the CDR3 is TGTGCCAGCAGCTTAACTAGTGGGGGTGCCTACGAGCATTTT. Translated: CASSLTSGGAYEHF. Combining the CDR3 with reference TRBV7-2 and TRBJ1-5 gives the whole variable domain GAGVSQSPSNKVTEKGKDVELRCDPISGHTALYWYRQSLGQGLEFLIYFQGNSAPDKSGLPSDRFSAERTGGSVSTLTIQRTQQEDSAVYLCASSLTSGGAYEHFGDGTRLSIL.

This chain joins TRBV30 and TRBJ2-2; 10 bases are a match to TRBD2. The length of the CDR3 is 17 residues. J was trimmed by 0 bases and V by 7 bases; bases with no gene match: 11. CDR1 and CDR2 (germline): GTSNPN, SVGIG (reference sequence). CDR3 loop: CAFPRSGRTSNTGELFF. The CDR3 DNA follows: TGTGCCTTTCCCCGTAGCGGGAGGACTTCGAACACCGGGGAGCTGTTTTTT.

This clonotype was seen many times. This chain links TRBV19 with TRBJ2-2, with 10 bases fitting TRBD2. Germline lookup yields CDR1 LNHDA and CDR2 SQIVND (reference sequence). There are 16 residues in the CDR3. V shed 1 base and J 7 bases; nucleotides not matched to a gene: 6. CDR3 region: CASSIGASGSVGELFF. Here the CDR3 DNA reads TGTGCCAGTAGTATAGGGGCTAGCGGGAGTGTCGGGGAGCTGTTTTTT.

This chain links TRBV5-1 with TRBJ1-4; D ambiguous. There are 14 residues in the CDR3. The V gene's germline CDR1 is SGHRS and CDR2 YFSETQ. The V gene lost 8 bases and the J gene lost 5 bases, with 16 bases spanning the gap. The CDR3 DNA follows: TGCGCCAGGGGCCCCGCGGGCGAAAATGAAAAACTGTTTTTT. It specifies CARGPAGENEKLFF. Supplemented by reference TRBV5-1 and TRBJ1-4, the full variable domain reads KAGVTQTPRYLIKTRGQQVTLSCSPISGHRSVSWYQQTPGQGLQFLFEYFSETQRNKGNFPGRFSGRQFSNSRSEMNVSTLELGDSALYLCARGPAGENEKLFFGSGTQLSVL.

The rearrangement links TRBV14 to TRBJ1-6, with TRBD1 matching 7 bases. The V and J ends lost 11 bases and 4 bases, in that order; junction bases with no gene match: 23. This CDR3 comprises 19 residues. Germline lookup yields CDR1 SGHDN and CDR2 FVKESK. The chain's CDR3 is CAGIQVSRVPGQYNSPLHF. In DNA, the CDR3 is TGTGCCGGCATCCAAGTCAGCAGGGTTCCGGGACAGTATAATTCACCCCTCCACTTT.

In regard to this clonotype: The DNA is omitted, as the CDR3 cannot be located on it reliably, and the CDR3 follows TCRdb's listing. The gene calls are TRBV6-6 and TRBJ1-3; TRBD1, the D gene given by the table, was not confirmed from the DNA. CDR1 is MNHNY, CDR2 SVGAGI, per germline (reference sequence). The CDR3 spans 18 residues, counting both ends. The CDR3: CASRKGYEQYFGPGTIYF.